Following are 20 T cell receptor beta chains from one sample sequenced in a study of T cell changes during pregnancy in multiple sclerosis (dated by TCRdb to about 2019). The protocol used for the library was the immunoSEQ multiplex PCR assay. Held by TCRdb, this immuneACCESS table contains in-frame sequences only and omits some clones. Under half of the omission traces to an unresolved V gene where checked; the cause of the rest is unknown. The sample table lists some 96,000 clones, around 93% of them with a count of one. The ten largest clones add up to about 2% of the sample. The sample consisted of peripheral blood, taken after pregnancy. Receptors originate from a female donor with multiple sclerosis, enrolled in a pregnancy study.

The V and J genes are TRBV28 and TRBJ2-1; 7 bases match TRBD2. Germline V gene data show CDR1 as MDHEN and CDR2 as SYDVKM. The CDR3 has 19 amino acids. V dropped 6 bases and J dropped 0; count of bases not matched to a gene: 17. CDR3 protein: CASRETPDSGHISYNEQFF. Here the CDR3 DNA reads TGTGCCAGCAGAGAAACCCCGGATAGCGGGCATATCTCCTACAATGAGCAGTTCTTC. The full variable domain, with the rest looked up from reference TRBV28 and TRBJ2-1, is DVKVTQSSRYLVKRTGEKVFLECVQDMDHENMFWYRQDPGLGLRLIYFSYDVKMKEKGDIPEGYSVSREKKERFSLILESASTNQTSMYLCASRETPDSGHISYNEQFFGPGTRLTVL.

The chain carries TRBV7-7 and TRBJ2-7; 8 bases fit TRBD1. Per the germline V gene, CDR1 is SSHAT and CDR2 is FNYEAQ (reference sequence). The CDR3 totals 14 residues. The V and J ends lost 5 bases and 5 bases, in that order; junction bases with no gene match: 8. Here the CDR3 reads CASSISTGANEQYF. CDR3 DNA: TGTGCCAGCAGCATCTCGACAGGGGCGAACGAGCAGTACTTC.

V gene TRBV27 combines with J gene TRBJ2-7, with D tentatively TRBD1 (6 bases). The CDR3 is 16 residues long. Trimming took 5 bases from V and 4 from J, leaving 21 bases between them. Per the germline V gene, CDR1 is MNHEY and CDR2 is SMNVEV (reference sequence). CDR3 nucleotides: TGTGCCAGCAGTCTCGGTACAGGGTTCGAAATTTACGAGCAGTACTTC. Its translation: CASSLGTGFEIYEQYF.

The chain joins TRBV14 to TRBJ1-1; D gene uncertain. Trimming stripped 4 bases from V and 6 bases from J, with 12 bases between. The CDR3 has 13 amino acids. Germline-derived CDR1 and CDR2 are SGHDN and FVKESK. The CDR3 region has the DNA TGTGCCAGCAGCCCTCAAATGCGGGCTGAAGCTTTCTTT. It translates to CASSPQMRAEAFF.

This clone qualifies as medium-sized. The V and J genes are TRBV7-2 and TRBJ1-3, with TRBD1 as a possible D gene (5 bases). CDR1 is SGHTA and CDR2 is FQGNSA in the germline V gene. The germline V and J ends were trimmed by 5 bases and 0 bases, with 20 bases remaining between them. The CDR3 covers 18 residues. The CDR3 region has the DNA TGTGCCAGCAGCCCGTCCCTTATAGGGGCCACCTCTGGAAACACCATATATTTT. Protein product: CASSPSLIGATSGNTIYF.

The CDR3 region is CASSLVEATEAFF. The CDR3 nucleotides are TGTGCCAGCAGCTTAGTCGAGGCGACTGAAGCTTTCTTT. V usage is TRBV7-6 and J usage is TRBJ1-1; D is unclear. Trimming left V 1 base short and J 5 bases short, with 8 bases between. From germline, CDR1 is SGHVS and CDR2 FNYEAQ. This CDR3 region has 13 residues.

J is TRBJ1-6 and V is TRBV6-5; D is unresolved. Per the germline V gene, CDR1 is MNHEY and CDR2 is SVGAGI. V was cut by 0 bases and J by 4 bases, with 7 bases left in between. This CDR3 has 15 amino acids. The DNA for the CDR3 is TGTGCCAGCAGTTACTCGGCCGTGTATAATTCACCCCTCCACTTT. As protein: CASSYSAVYNSPLHF.

The chain uses TRBV18 and TRBJ2-1; 13 bases map to TRBD2. J was trimmed by 7 bases and V by 3 bases; bases with no gene match: 3. CDR1 KGHSH and CDR2 LQKENI come from the germline V gene. The CDR3 totals 15 residues. The CDR3 DNA reads TGTGCCAGCTCACCGGCGGGACTAGCGGGAAATGAGCAGTTCTTC. Protein sequence: CASSPAGLAGNEQFF.

This clone was detected a few times. The chain is built from TRBV25-1 and TRBJ1-6; tentatively, D is TRBD1 (5 bases). CDR1 and CDR2 (germline): MGHDK, SYGVNS. The germline V and J ends were trimmed by 6 bases and 6 bases, with 9 bases remaining between them. This CDR3 region has 13 residues. Here the CDR3 DNA reads TGTGCCAGCAGAGGGGCCCCTAATTCACCCCTCCACTTT. Amino acid sequence: CASRGAPNSPLHF.

V usage is TRBV6-1 and J usage is TRBJ2-7, with D tentatively TRBD1 (6 bases). The CDR3 sequence is 17 residues long. The germline V gene has CDR1 MNHNS and CDR2 SASEGT. V was shortened by 2 bases and J by 2 bases, with 19 bases between the two germline ends. The CDR3 DNA reads TGTGCCAGCAGTGAAATTAAGGGCAGGGGAGATCCCTACGAGCAGTACTTC. Amino acids: CASSEIKGRGDPYEQYF.

The J gene is TRBJ2-7, the V gene TRBV10-3, with TRBD1 matching 7 bases. CDR1 and CDR2 from the germline V gene are ENHRY and SYGVKD. The CDR3 covers 14 residues. V trimming: 10 bases; J trimming: 2 bases; junction bases outside the gene matches: 11. This CDR3 reads CATSTPGQPYEQYF. Written as DNA, the CDR3 is TGTGCCACCTCAACACCGGGACAGCCCTACGAGCAGTACTTC.

The J gene is TRBJ2-1, the V gene TRBV13, with 7 positions matching TRBD2. The CDR3 sequence is 15 residues long. In germline, CDR1 is PRHDT, CDR2 FYEKMQ (reference sequence). After removal of 0 bases from V and 2 bases from J, the junction contained 1 base not matched to a gene. In DNA, the CDR3 is TGTGCCAGCAGCTTAGGCCGGGGGGCCTACAATGAGCAGTTCTTC. As protein: CASSLGRGAYNEQFF.

The chain recombines TRBV5-1 with TRBJ2-5; the match to TRBD2 covers 10 bases. Trimming removed 4 bases from V and 2 bases from J; junction bases left unmatched: 5. The V gene's germline CDR1 is SGHRS and CDR2 YFSETQ. CDR3 length: 15 amino acids. The CDR3 region is CASSISGGTQETQYF. CDR3 nucleotides: TGCGCCAGCAGCATTAGCGGGGGGACGCAAGAGACCCAGTACTTC.

The V and J genes are TRBV7-8 and TRBJ2-3, with 8 bases matching TRBD1. The ends lost 5 bases at V and 14 bases at J; junction bases unmatched: 9. The length of the CDR3 is 12 residues. Germline CDR1 SGHVS, CDR2 FQNEAQ. CDR3 bases: TGTGCCAGCAGCCAAGACAGGGGTCGTCCGTATTTT. This codes for CASSQDRGRPYF.

This chain connects TRBV6-1 to TRBJ1-1; TRBD1 matches 9 bases. The CDR3 totals 13 residues. The germline V gene has CDR1 MNHNS and CDR2 SASEGT. V dropped 6 bases and J dropped 6; count of bases not matched to a gene: 5. The CDR3 DNA sequence: TGTGCCAGCAGGGACAGGGGATACGCTGAAGCTTTCTTT. Translating it yields CASRDRGYAEAFF.

The chain joins TRBV5-1 to TRBJ2-1; tentative D call: TRBD1 (7 bases). This CDR3 is built from 14 residues. Trimming left V 4 bases short and J 9 bases short, with 17 bases between. Looked up from germline, CDR1 is SGHRS and CDR2 is YFSETQ. For the CDR3, the DNA is TGCGCCAGCAGCCTGGTAGGAGGGACAGCTGAGCAGTTCTTC. Translation gives CASSLVGGTAEQFF. The complete variable domain, with remaining parts taken from reference TRBV5-1 and TRBJ2-1, reads KAGVTQTPRYLIKTRGQQVTLSCSPISGHRSVSWYQQTPGQGLQFLFEYFSETQRNKGNFPGRFSGRQFSNSRSEMNVSTLELGDSALYLCASSLVGGTAEQFFGPGTRLTVL.

The CDR3 sequence is CASSPRGRSYNEQFF. The CDR3 bases are TGTGCCAGCTCACCACGAGGGAGGTCCTACAATGAGCAGTTCTTC. The chain has TRBV18 and TRBJ2-1; a possible D gene is TRBD2 (6 bases). The CDR3 consists of 15 residues. Germline CDR1 and CDR2: KGHSH and LQKENI. V lost 1 base to trimming and J lost 1 base, with 8 bases between them.

Only one count was recorded for this clone. This chain links TRBV5-4 with TRBJ1-1; tentative D call: TRBD1 (5 bases). Trimming removed 4 bases from V and 7 bases from J, with 11 bases in between. Germline V gives CDR1 SGHNT, CDR2 YYREEE (reference sequence). The CDR3 runs 12 residues. As DNA, the CDR3 is TGTGCCAGCAGCGGGGGGAACGGTGAAGCTTTCTTT. It encodes CASSGGNGEAFF. Full variable domain (rest looked up from reference TRBV5-4 and TRBJ1-1): ETGVTQSPTHLIKTRGQQVTLRCSSQSGHNTVSWYQQALGQGPQFIFQYYREEENGRGNFPPRFSGLQFPNYSSELNVNALELDDSALYLCASSGGNGEAFFGQGTRLTVV.

The genes are TRBV4-3 and TRBJ2-1; D not certain. This CDR3 spans 13 amino acids. Germline CDR1 reads LGHNA; CDR2 reads YSLEER. V was clipped by 0 bases and J by 6 bases, with 6 bases between them. CDR3 DNA: TGCGCCAGCAGCCAAGATCCAGGCAATGAGCAGTTCTTC. Translated, it gives CASSQDPGNEQFF.

J is TRBJ2-7 and V is TRBV7-2; 7 bases are a match to TRBD2. The length of the CDR3 is 15 residues. Germline CDR1 and CDR2: SGHTA and FQGNSA. Trimming cost V 2 bases and J 1 base; bases outside gene matches: 5. Here the CDR3 DNA reads TGTGCCAGCAGCTTACTAGCGGCTGATTCCTACGAGCAGTACTTC. Protein product: CASSLLAADSYEQYF. Filled out from reference TRBV7-2 and TRBJ2-7, the complete variable domain reads GAGVSQSPSNKVTEKGKDVELRCDPISGHTALYWYRQSLGQGLEFLIYFQGNSAPDKSGLPSDRFSAERTGGSVSTLTIQRTQQEDSAVYLCASSLLAADSYEQYFGPGTRLTVT.